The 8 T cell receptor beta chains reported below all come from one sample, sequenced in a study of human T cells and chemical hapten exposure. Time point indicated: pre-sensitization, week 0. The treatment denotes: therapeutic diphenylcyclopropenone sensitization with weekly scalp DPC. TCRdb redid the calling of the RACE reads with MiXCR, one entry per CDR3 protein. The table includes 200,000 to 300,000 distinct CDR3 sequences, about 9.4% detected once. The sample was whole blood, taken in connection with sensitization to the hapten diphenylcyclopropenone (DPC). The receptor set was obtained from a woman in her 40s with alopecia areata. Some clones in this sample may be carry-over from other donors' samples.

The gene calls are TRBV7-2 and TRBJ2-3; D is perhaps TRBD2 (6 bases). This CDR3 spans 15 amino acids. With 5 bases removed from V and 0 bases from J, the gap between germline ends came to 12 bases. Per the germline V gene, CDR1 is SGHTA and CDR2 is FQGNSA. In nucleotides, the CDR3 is TGTGCCAGCAGCGCCTATAGCGGAAGCACAGATACGCAGTATTTT. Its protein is CASSAYSGSTDTQYF.

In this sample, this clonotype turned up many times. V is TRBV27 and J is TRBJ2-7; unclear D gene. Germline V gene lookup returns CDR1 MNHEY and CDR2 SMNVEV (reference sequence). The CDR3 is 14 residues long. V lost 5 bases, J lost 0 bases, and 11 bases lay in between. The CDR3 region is CASSASSSSYEQYF. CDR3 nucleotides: TGTGCCAGCAGTGCATCCAGTAGCTCCTACGAGCAGTACTTC.

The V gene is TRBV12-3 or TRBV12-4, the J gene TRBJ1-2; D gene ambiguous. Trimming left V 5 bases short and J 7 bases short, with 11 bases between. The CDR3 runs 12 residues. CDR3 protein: CASSTLRGGYTF. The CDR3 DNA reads TGTGCCAGCAGTACCCTGCGCGGTGGCTACACCTTC.

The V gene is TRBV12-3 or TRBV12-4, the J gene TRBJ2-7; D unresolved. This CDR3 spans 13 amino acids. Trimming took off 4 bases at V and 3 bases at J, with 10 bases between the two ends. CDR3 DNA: TGTGCCAGCAGTTCATCCCCGGGCTACGAGCAGTACTTC. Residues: CASSSSPGYEQYF.

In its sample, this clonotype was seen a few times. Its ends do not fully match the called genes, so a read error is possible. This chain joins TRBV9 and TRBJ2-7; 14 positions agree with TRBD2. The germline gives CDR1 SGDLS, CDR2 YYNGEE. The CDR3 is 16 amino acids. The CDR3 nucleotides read TGTGCCAGCAGCCCAGGGACTAGCGGGAGCATCTACGAGCAGTACTTT. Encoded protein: CASSPGTSGSIYEQYF.

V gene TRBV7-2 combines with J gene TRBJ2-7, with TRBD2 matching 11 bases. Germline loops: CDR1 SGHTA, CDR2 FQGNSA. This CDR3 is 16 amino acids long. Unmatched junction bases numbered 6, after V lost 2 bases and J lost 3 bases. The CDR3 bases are TGTGCCAGCAGCTTATTCCGGACTAGCGGGTACTACGAGCAGTACTTC. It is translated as CASSLFRTSGYYEQYF.

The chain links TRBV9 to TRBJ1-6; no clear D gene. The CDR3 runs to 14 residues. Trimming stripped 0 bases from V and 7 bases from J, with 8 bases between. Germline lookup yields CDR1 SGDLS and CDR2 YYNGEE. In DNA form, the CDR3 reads TGTGCCAGCAGCGTAGAACAGTACAATTCACCCCTCCACTTT. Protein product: CASSVEQYNSPLHF.

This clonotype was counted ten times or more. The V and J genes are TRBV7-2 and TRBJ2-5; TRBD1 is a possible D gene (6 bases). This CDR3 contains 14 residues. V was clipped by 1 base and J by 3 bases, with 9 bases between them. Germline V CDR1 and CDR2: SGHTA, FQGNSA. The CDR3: CASSLVTGKETQYF. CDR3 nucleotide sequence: TGTGCCAGCAGCTTAGTTACAGGGAAAGAGACCCAGTACTTC.